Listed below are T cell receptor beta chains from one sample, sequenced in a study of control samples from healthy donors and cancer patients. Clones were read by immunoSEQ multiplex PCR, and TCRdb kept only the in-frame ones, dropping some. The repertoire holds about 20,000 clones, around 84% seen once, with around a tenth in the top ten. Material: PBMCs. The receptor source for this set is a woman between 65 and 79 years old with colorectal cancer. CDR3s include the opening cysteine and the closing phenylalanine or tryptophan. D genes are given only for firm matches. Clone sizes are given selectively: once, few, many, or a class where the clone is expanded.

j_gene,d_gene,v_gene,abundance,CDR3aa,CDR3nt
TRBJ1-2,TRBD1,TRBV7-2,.,CASSARDSAGGYGYTF,TGTGCCAGCAGCGCACGGGACAGCGCGGGGGGTTATGGCTACACCTTC
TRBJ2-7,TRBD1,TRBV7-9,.,CASSTRQGATYEQYF,TGTGCCAGCAGCACTCGACAGGGGGCCACCTACGAGCAGTACTTC
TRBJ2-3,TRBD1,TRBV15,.,CATSRVDRDADTQYF,TGTGCCACCAGCAGGGTAGACAGGGATGCAGATACGCAGTATTTT
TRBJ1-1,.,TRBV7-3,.,CASSARTGFNEAFF,TGTGCCAGCAGCGCCCGCACAGGGTTCAACGAAGCTTTCTTT
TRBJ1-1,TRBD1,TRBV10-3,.,CAISERTGTGKDTEAFF,TGTGCCATCAGTGAGCGAACCGGGACAGGGAAGGACACTGAAGCTTTCTTT
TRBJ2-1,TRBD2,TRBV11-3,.,CASSLNLAGLAGGGEIRQFF,TGTGCCAGCAGCTTAAATTTAGCGGGACTAGCGGGAGGCGGGGAGATTCGGCAGTTCTTC
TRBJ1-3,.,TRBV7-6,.,CASTPGGSSSGNTIYF,TGTGCCAGCACCCCCGGGGGGTCGAGCTCTGGAAACACCATATATTTT
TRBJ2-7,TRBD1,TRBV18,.,CASSPRDRGNEQYF,TGTGCCAGCTCACCTAGGGACAGGGGTAACGAGCAGTACTTC
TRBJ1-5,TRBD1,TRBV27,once,CASSRTGVNSRAQHF,TGTGCCAGCAGTAGGACAGGGGTTAATTCAAGGGCCCAGCATTTT
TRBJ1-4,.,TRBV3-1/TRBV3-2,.,CASSPGTVNEKLFF,TGTGCCAGCAGCCCCGGGACGGTTAATGAAAAACTGTTTTTT
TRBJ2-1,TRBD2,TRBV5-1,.,CASSLAVAGGYHNEQFF,TGCGCCAGCAGCTTGGCGGTAGCGGGAGGGTACCACAATGAGCAGTTCTTC
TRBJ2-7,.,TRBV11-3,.,CASRADSYEQYF,TGTGCCAGCAGAGCTGACTCCTACGAGCAGTACTTC
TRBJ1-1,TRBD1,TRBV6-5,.,CASTYRTGGRPEAFF,TGTGCCAGCACCTACAGGACAGGGGGCCGACCTGAAGCTTTCTTT
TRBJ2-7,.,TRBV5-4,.,CASRTWGRESYEQYF,TGTGCCAGCAGGACTTGGGGCAGGGAGTCCTACGAGCAGTACTTC
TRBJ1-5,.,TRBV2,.,CASSELGSQQPQHF,TGTGCCAGCAGTGAATTAGGGTCACAGCAGCCCCAGCATTTT
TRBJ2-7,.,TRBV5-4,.,CASSSGGTSSYEQYF,TGTGCCAGCAGCTCCGGTGGGACCTCCTCCTACGAGCAGTACTTC
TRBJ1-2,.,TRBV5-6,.,CASSLAAYNYGYTF,TGTGCCAGCAGCTTGGCAGCGTATAACTATGGCTACACCTTC
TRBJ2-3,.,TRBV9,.,CASSVGDFTDTQYF,TGTGCCAGCAGCGTAGGGGACTTTACAGATACGCAGTATTTT
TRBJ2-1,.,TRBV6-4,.,CASSPGGANNAQFF,TGTGCCAGCAGCCCGGGGGGCGCGAACAATGCGCAGTTCTTC
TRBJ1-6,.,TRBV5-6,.,CASSWGSSSYNSPLHF,TGTGCCAGCAGCTGGGGCTCGAGCTCCTATAATTCACCCCTCCACTTT
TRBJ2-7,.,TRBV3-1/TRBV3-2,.,CASGTGIHEQYF,TGTGCCAGCGGTACGGGGATCCACGAGCAGTACTTC
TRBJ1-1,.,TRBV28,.,CASSLIGGRTEAFF,TGTGCCAGCAGTTTAATAGGGGGAAGGACTGAAGCTTTCTTT
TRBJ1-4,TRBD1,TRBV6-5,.,CASIPGQTNEKLFF,TGTGCCAGCATTCCGGGACAGACTAATGAAAAACTGTTTTTT
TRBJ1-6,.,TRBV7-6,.,CASSPDTSGNSPLHF,TGTGCCAGCAGTCCCGACACGTCGGGGAATTCACCCCTCCACTTT
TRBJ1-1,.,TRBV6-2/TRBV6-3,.,CASSSRGISLNTEAFF,TGTGCCAGCAGTTCCAGGGGTATCTCCCTGAACACTGAAGCTTTCTTT
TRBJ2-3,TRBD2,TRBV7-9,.,CASSLAQGLAGSVAGAQYF,TGTGCCAGCAGCTTAGCGCAGGGACTAGCGGGAAGTGTAGCGGGAGCGCAGTATTTT
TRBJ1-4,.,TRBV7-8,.,CASSLGLRQPNEKLFF,TGTGCCAGCAGCTTAGGCCTGCGGCAGCCTAATGAAAAACTGTTTTTT
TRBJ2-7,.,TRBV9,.,CASSVAGQRGEQYF,TGTGCCAGCAGCGTAGCGGGACAAAGGGGGGAGCAGTACTTC
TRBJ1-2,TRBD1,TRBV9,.,CASSALGQASSNGYTF,TGTGCCAGCAGCGCCTTAGGACAGGCCTCTTCTAATGGCTACACCTTC
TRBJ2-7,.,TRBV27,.,CASSFNLRTSYEQYF,TGTGCCAGCAGTTTCAATTTGCGGACCTCCTACGAGCAGTACTTC
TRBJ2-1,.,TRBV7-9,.,CASSPHLSNNEQFF,TGTGCCAGCAGCCCCCACCTTAGCAACAATGAGCAGTTCTTC
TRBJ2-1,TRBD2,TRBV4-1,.,CASSFYGTSGRTEQFF,TGCGCCAGCAGCTTCTACGGGACTAGCGGGAGAACTGAGCAGTTCTTC
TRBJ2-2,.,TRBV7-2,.,CASSLLARGTGELFF,TGTGCCAGCAGCTTACTAGCCCGCGGCACCGGGGAGCTGTTTTTT
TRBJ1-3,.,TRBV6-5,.,CASSYSPTLGNTIYF,TGTGCCAGCAGTTACTCGCCAACTCTTGGAAACACCATATATTTT
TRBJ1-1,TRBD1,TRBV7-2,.,CASSLPPTGAAFF,TGTGCCAGCAGCTTACCGCCTACAGGGGCCGCTTTCTTT
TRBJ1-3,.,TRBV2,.,CATSTGAQGSGNTIYF,TGTGCCACCTCAACCGGGGCCCAGGGCTCTGGAAACACCATATATTTT
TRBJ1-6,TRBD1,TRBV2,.,CASRGDRADNSPLHF,TGTGCCAGCAGGGGGGACAGGGCCGATAATTCACCCCTCCACTTT
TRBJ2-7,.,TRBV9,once,CASSPGTSSSYEQYF,TGTGCCAGCAGCCCTGGGACATCCAGCTCCTACGAGCAGTACTTC
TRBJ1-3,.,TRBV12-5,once,CASAPSASGNTIYF,TGTGCTAGTGCCCCTTCCGCCTCTGGAAACACCATATATTTT
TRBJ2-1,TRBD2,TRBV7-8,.,CASSPRGRGANNEQFF,TGTGCCAGCAGCCCTAGAGGGCGGGGGGCCAACAATGAGCAGTTCTTC